This T cell receptor beta chain emerged from a study of T cell responses to AZD1222 COVID-19 vaccine. Profiled with immunoSEQ multiplex PCR; TCRdb holds only in-frame clones, not every one. The sample contains about 100,000 clones, about 87% of which appear only once. Trimming pared 1 base from V and 1 base from J, leaving 14 bases between. The CDR3 runs to 16 residues. Germline V lookup: CDR1 SGHNT, CDR2 YENEEA. The study's findings and limits: As reported, nearly half of all spike-specific TCRs target variant regions that are unmutated. Donors, mostly white British, included more females; clonal diversity was possibly underestimated. Increased Spike-specific TCR breadth and depth were observed after two AZD1222 doses.

Worth noting for this clone: Its antigen is not identified.

The input for sequencing was peripheral blood, taken on day 0 of AZD1222 vaccination. V gene TRBV11-3 combines with J gene TRBJ2-7; D possibly corresponds to TRBD1 (7 bases). The source is an adult in good health. In DNA form, the CDR3 reads TGTGCCAGCAGCTTAGGTACAGGGGCGGGATCCTACGAGCAGTACTTC. Translation: CASSLGTGAGSYEQYF.